Included here is one T cell receptor beta chain sequence, with context. Its antigen remains unknown. Germline assignment: CDR1 MNHEY and CDR2 SVGAGI. Trimming took off 2 bases at V and 9 bases at J, with 8 bases between the two ends. The CDR3 is 12 residues long. The authors produced TCR alpha and TCR beta cDNA libraries with sample barcodes and UMIs by 5'RACE using constant-segment primers. In TCRdb, the 5' RACE reads were re-called with MiXCR into one record per CDR3 protein. Of 250,000 to 300,000 distinct CDR3 sequences detected, roughly 18% appear once; the ten largest clones hold roughly 23%. The entry originates in a study of T-cell memory formation after mild COVID-19. Study findings and constraints: The finding that pre-infection memory included some responding clones suggested that cross-reactive memory joined. SARS-CoV-2 specificity of second-wave clones peaking day 37 was unconfirmed.

The chain links TRBV6-5 to TRBJ2-1; D perhaps matches TRBD1 (6 bases). The receptor's source is a man younger than 30 who had mild COVID-19 (a few samples of this study predate the infection). Cell type and time point are not known. The sequencing sample was made of PBMCs or a T cell subset sorted from them (not recorded which). The CDR3: CASSYGQTEQFF. The CDR3 DNA sequence: TGTGCCAGCAGTTACGGACAGACTGAGCAGTTCTTC.